These T cell receptor beta chains were read from a single sample in a study of T cells in Graves' hyperthyroidism and ophthalmopathy. TCRdb called the multiplex PCR reads again in MiXCR, with one record for every CDR3 protein. The sample consists of approximately 410,000 distinct CDR3 sequences, roughly an eighth of them appearing once. Sequencing was performed on blood. The receptors here all came from a woman between 18 and 30 years old with Graves' hyperthyroidism. The CDR3 runs from the conserved cysteine through the conserved F or W. The D gene is left open where the match is weak. A row's size may be missing; if present it is once, few, many or a size class.

V gene	clone size	J gene	D gene	CDR3 DNA	CDR3 protein
TRBV27	many	TRBJ1-2	-	TGTGCCAGCAGTGCCTCGGACAGTAGATATGGCTACACCTTC	CASSASDSRYGYTF
TRBV12-3/TRBV12-4	many	TRBJ2-3	TRBD2	TGTGCCAGCAGATCTGATAGCGGGATCGGAGATACGCAGTATTTT	CASRSDSGIGDTQYF
TRBV9	many	TRBJ2-7	-	TGTGCCAGCAGCTCCACCGACCTAGGGTGGGTCGACGAGCAGTACTTC	CASSSTDLGWVDEQYF
TRBV20-1	few	TRBJ1-1	-	TGCAGTGCTAGGGAAACAGCAAACACTGAAGCTTTCTTT	CSARETANTEAFF
TRBV10-3	-	TRBJ2-7	TRBD2	TGTGCCATCAGTGAACAAGGCGGGAGCCTCTCCTACGAGCAGTACTTC	CAISEQGGSLSYEQYF
TRBV27	many	TRBJ1-1	-	TGTGCCAGCAGTTTACGGTTAGCACGAGAAGCTTTCTTT	CASSLRLAREAFF
TRBV2	many	TRBJ1-2	TRBD1	TGTGCCAGCAGGGACAGGGGGGGCTACACCTTC	CASRDRGGYTF
TRBV30	many	TRBJ2-7	TRBD1	TGTGCCTGGAGTCAATGGGACAGCCATACGACGGGAGAGCAGTACTTC	CAWSQWDSHTTGEQYF
TRBV3-1	few	TRBJ2-7	-	TGTGCCAGCAGCCATCCTGGGGACGAGCAGTACTTC	CASSHPGDEQYF
TRBV7-2	many	TRBJ2-7	-	TGTGCCAGCAGCTCAGACTACGTCTCCTACGAGCAGTACTTC	CASSSDYVSYEQYF
TRBV27	-	TRBJ1-5	-	TGTGCCAGCAGTTTATACTTCGGCGTCTATCAGCCCCAGCATTTT	CASSLYFGVYQPQHF